The 32 T cell receptor beta chains below all came from one sample that was sequenced in a study of T cells after yellow fever vaccination (dated by TCRdb to about 2019). Library preparation used 5' RACE. TCRdb lists the instrument as Illumina HiSeq 2500. Using fastp trimming at Q25 and MiXCR clonotype assembly, TCRdb reanalyzed the public sequencing data and kept in-frame beta chains. When rows share a CDR3 protein, they turn into one entry using the most common DNA and genes. This sample has a few hundred thousand distinct CDR3 sequences in its table, and less than 20% of those were observed once. The ten largest clones capture 17% of the sample. This specimen's treatment or condition label, interpreted: live attenuated yellow fever vaccine strain. The source material was PBMCs, sampled about 5 days after the first yellow fever vaccination. The receptor source for this set is a man aged 18 to 30 who received the YFV17D yellow fever vaccine.

This clonotype was seen more than once but under ten times. The chain uses TRBV20-1 and TRBJ2-5, with D tentatively TRBD1 or TRBD2 (5 bases each). Germline CDR1 reads DFQATT; CDR2 reads SNEGSKA (reference sequence). V lost 5 bases, J lost 5 bases, and 18 bases lay in between. This CDR3 has 14 residues. The CDR3 protein is CSAVTGTSGETQYF. In DNA form, the CDR3 reads TGCAGTGCTGTTACCGGGACCTCGGGTGAGACCCAGTACTTC.

This clonotype was counted a few times. The chain joins TRBV27 to TRBJ1-6; no firm D call. V lost 3 bases to trimming and J lost 13 bases, with 16 bases between them. The CDR3 totals 14 residues. Germline CDR1 reads MNHEY; CDR2 reads SMNVEV (reference sequence). CDR3 region: CASSFQIRPFPLHF. In DNA, the CDR3 is TGTGCCAGCAGTTTCCAGATAAGACCTTTCCCCCTCCACTTT.

V and J are TRBV6-1 and TRBJ1-2; the D gene is possibly TRBD1 (5 bases). The V gene lost 4 bases and the J gene lost 4 bases, with 10 bases spanning the gap. Per germline, CDR1 MNHNS and CDR2 SASEGT. The CDR3 has 13 amino acids. CDR3 in amino acids: CASSGRETYGYTF. The CDR3 nucleotides read TGTGCCAGCAGTGGCAGGGAGACCTATGGCTACACCTTC.

The CDR3 reads CASATGVGTEAFF. CDR3 nucleotides: TGCGCCAGCGCGACAGGGGTGGGGACTGAAGCTTTCTTT. The V gene is TRBV5-1, the J gene TRBJ1-1; 8 bases are a match to TRBD1. With 7 bases clipped from V and 5 bases from J, the junction kept 7 bases outside the gene matches. There are 13 residues in the CDR3. CDR1 is SGHRS and CDR2 is YFSETQ in the germline V gene.

This clonotype appeared a few times. For the CDR3, the DNA is TGCAGTGCTAGATCGCCGGGACGTATGGACACTGAAGCTTTCTTT. Amino acid sequence: CSARSPGRMDTEAFF. This chain uses TRBV20-1 with TRBJ1-1; D is perhaps TRBD1 (5 bases). The CDR3 is 15 amino acids. V lost 2 bases, J lost 3 bases, and 16 bases lay in between. The germline CDR1 and CDR2 sequences are DFQATT and SNEGSKA (reference sequence).

This clonotype was seen only a few times. The V call is TRBV6-2 or TRBV6-3, the J call TRBJ2-1, with TRBD2 matching over 10 bases. In germline, CDR1 is MNHEY, CDR2 SVGEGT. The V segment lost 8 bases and the J segment 5 bases; nucleotides outside the gene matches: 12. CDR3 length: 16 residues. CDR3: CASGDSGGSLDNEQFF. In DNA form, the CDR3 reads TGTGCCAGCGGAGATAGCGGGGGGTCTCTAGACAATGAGCAGTTCTTC.

A few counts support this clonotype. The chain employs TRBV7-9 and TRBJ2-1; 9 bases fit TRBD2. J lost 6 bases, V lost 0 bases, and 6 bases had no gene match. The CDR3 totals 16 residues. Germline assignment: CDR1 SEHNR and CDR2 FQNEAQ (reference sequence). Written as DNA, the CDR3 is TGTGCCAGCAGCTTAGCTGGCGGGGGGGCCCTCAATGAGCAGTTCTTC. It yields the protein CASSLAGGGALNEQFF.

V gene TRBV18 combines with J gene TRBJ1-6; no definite D call. The V and J ends lost 3 bases and 10 bases respectively, with 10 bases between them. The CDR3 loop spans 13 amino acids. In germline, CDR1 is KGHSH, CDR2 LQKENI. The CDR3 spells CASSPVTESPLHF. CDR3 nucleotides: TGTGCCAGCTCACCCGTGACGGAGTCACCCCTCCACTTT.

This clonotype turned up a few times. The V gene is TRBV12-3 or TRBV12-4, the J gene TRBJ2-1; TRBD1 is a possible D gene (6 bases). This CDR3 spans 16 amino acids. V was shortened by 0 bases and J by 6 bases, with 15 bases between the two germline ends. The CDR3 region is CASSLAQSGDGNEQFF. The CDR3 nucleotides are TGTGCCAGCAGTTTAGCGCAGTCAGGGGATGGCAATGAGCAGTTCTTC.

This clonotype has a count of ten or more. Here the CDR3 reads CASSRAGSSYNEQFF. In DNA form, the CDR3 reads TGTGCCAGCAGCAGAGCCGGAAGCTCCTACAATGAGCAGTTCTTC. The chain couples TRBV7-2 to TRBJ2-1; D gene uncertain. From germline, CDR1 is SGHTA and CDR2 FQGNSA. CDR3 size: 15 residues. Trimming removed 5 bases at V and 0 bases at J, with 11 bases between.

The chain joins TRBV6-2 or TRBV6-3 to TRBJ2-2; 15 positions match TRBD2. V was clipped by 4 bases and J by 0 bases; unmatched bases: 6. There are 19 residues in the CDR3. Germline V lookup: CDR1 MNHEY, CDR2 SVGEGT. The CDR3 spells CASSFGTSGRSSNTGELFF. CDR3 nucleotides: TGTGCCAGCAGTTTCGGGACTAGCGGGAGGAGTTCGAACACCGGGGAGCTGTTTTTT.

This clonotype has a single count. Relative to the germline gene, one junction end is altered; a read error may explain this. The chain is built from TRBV5-1 and TRBJ2-7; 8 bases agree with TRBD2. CDR1 is SGHRS and CDR2 is YFSETQ in the germline V gene. CDR3 length: 15 residues. CDR3 region: CVSSFDGTSSYEQYF. The DNA for the CDR3 is TGCGTCAGCAGCTTCGATGGGACTAGCTCCTACGAGCAGTACTTC.

This clonotype showed up just a few times. The chain joins TRBV5-5 to TRBJ1-6; TRBD1 matches at 12 bases. The CDR3 contains 16 residues. The ends lost 4 bases at V and 6 bases at J; junction bases unmatched: 5. Germline V gives CDR1 SGHKS, CDR2 YYEKEE (reference sequence). Here the CDR3 reads CASSEGQGAPNSPLHF. The CDR3 DNA follows: TGTGCCAGCAGCGAGGGACAGGGGGCGCCTAATTCACCCCTCCACTTT.

J is TRBJ1-2 and V is TRBV29-1; no reliable D call. With 7 bases removed from V and 2 bases from J, the gap between germline ends came to 11 bases. Germline V gives CDR1 SQVTM, CDR2 ANQGSEA. The CDR3 runs to 12 residues. CDR3 amino acids: CSAYENNYGYTF. For the CDR3, the DNA is TGCAGCGCTTATGAGAACAACTATGGCTACACCTTC.

The gene calls are TRBV30 and TRBJ1-2, with 9 bases identical to TRBD1. The CDR3 has 15 amino acids. V shed 3 bases, J shed 4 bases, and the junction held 9 bases outside the gene matches. Germline CDR1 and CDR2: GTSNPN and SVGIG (reference sequence). In DNA, the CDR3 is TGTGCCTGGAGGGGAGAAGGGACAGGGAGCTATGGCTACACCTTC. It is translated as CAWRGEGTGSYGYTF.

V gene TRBV20-1 combines with J gene TRBJ1-6; TRBD1 matches 7 bases. The V segment lost 6 bases and the J segment 0 bases; nucleotides outside the gene matches: 8. In germline, CDR1 is DFQATT, CDR2 SNEGSKA (reference sequence). The CDR3 runs 16 residues. CDR3 amino acids: CSAQDRQSSYNSPLHF. The CDR3 coding sequence is TGCAGTGCACAGGACAGGCAAAGCTCCTATAATTCACCCCTCCACTTT.

The chain is built from TRBV5-1 and TRBJ2-3, with D possibly matching TRBD2 (6 bases). CDR3 size: 20 residues. CDR1 is SGHRS, CDR2 YFSETQ, per germline. V gave up 4 bases and J gave up 0 bases, with 27 bases separating them. CDR3 in DNA: TGCGCCAGCAGCCGCTCGTTCCCCCCGGGACTTCTCTCTAGCACAGATACGCAGTATTTT. Amino acid sequence: CASSRSFPPGLLSSTDTQYF. Filled out from reference TRBV5-1 and TRBJ2-3, the complete variable domain reads KAGVTQTPRYLIKTRGQQVTLSCSPISGHRSVSWYQQTPGQGLQFLFEYFSETQRNKGNFPGRFSGRQFSNSRSEMNVSTLELGDSALYLCASSRSFPPGLLSSTDTQYFGPGTRLTVL.

The J gene is TRBJ1-1, the V gene TRBV30; D not resolved. Germline assignment: CDR1 GTSNPN and CDR2 SVGIG (reference sequence). The CDR3 has 13 amino acids. Trimming pared 0 bases from V and 4 bases from J, leaving 9 bases between. CDR3 protein: CAWSVGPSTEAFF. DNA for the CDR3: TGTGCCTGGAGTGTAGGCCCGAGCACTGAAGCTTTCTTT.

The chain links TRBV19 to TRBJ2-5, with D possibly being TRBD2 (6 bases). Trimming shortened V by 7 bases and J by 1 base, and 16 bases separated the two germline ends. The germline V gene encodes CDR1 LNHDA and CDR2 SQIVND (reference sequence). The CDR3 has 15 amino acids. The CDR3 is CASTAGPRGQETQYF. DNA of the CDR3: TGTGCCAGTACCGCGGGACCGCGGGGCCAAGAGACCCAGTACTTC.

The table lists this clonotype with a few counts. V usage is TRBV2 and J usage is TRBJ2-3; D is unresolved. The V gene's germline CDR1 is SNHLY and CDR2 FYNNEI. V lost 5 bases, J lost 2 bases, and 17 bases lay in between. The CDR3 sequence is 16 residues long. The CDR3 DNA reads as TGTGCCAGCAGTCTTCCCCTGACTGGTAACACAGATACGCAGTATTTT. Translating it yields CASSLPLTGNTDTQYF.

The chain combines TRBV23-1 with TRBJ2-3; unclear D gene. TRBV23-1 is labeled an ORF, and its function is uncertain. The V end lost 2 bases, the J end lost 3 bases, and 9 bases lay between the germline ends. The CDR3 covers 14 residues. The CDR3 DNA reads as TGCGCCAGCAGTCAAATGGGAAGTACAGATACGCAGTATTTT. Protein sequence: CASSQMGSTDTQYF.

The chain is built from TRBV3-1 and TRBJ1-3, with no clear D. The CDR3 extends over 15 amino acids. CDR1 and CDR2 (germline): LGHDT, YNNKEL (reference sequence). The ends were cut back, 1 base at V and 4 bases at J, with 11 bases in the middle. DNA for the CDR3: TGTGCCAGCAGCCAAGGCACTCACCTCGGAAACACCATATATTTT. Residues: CASSQGTHLGNTIYF.

This chain connects TRBV5-4 to TRBJ2-5, with D unclear. The CDR3 loop spans 14 amino acids. Trimming stripped 4 bases from V and 6 bases from J, with 16 bases between. Germline V lookup: CDR1 SGHNT, CDR2 YYREEE (reference sequence). For the CDR3, the DNA is TGTGCCAGCAGCCCAGGTTCCTCCGTCCAGACCCAGTACTTC. It encodes CASSPGSSVQTQYF. Combining the CDR3 with reference TRBV5-4 and TRBJ2-5 gives the whole variable domain ETGVTQSPTHLIKTRGQQVTLRCSSQSGHNTVSWYQQALGQGPQFIFQYYREEENGRGNFPPRFSGLQFPNYSSELNVNALELDDSALYLCASSPGSSVQTQYFGPGTRLLVL.

V gene TRBV24-1 combines with J gene TRBJ1-2, with 9 bases fitting TRBD1. This CDR3 contains 15 residues. Germline CDR1 is KGHDR and CDR2 is SFDVKD. V shed 3 bases, J shed 6 bases, and the junction held 7 bases outside the gene matches. The CDR3 region has the DNA TGTGCCACCAGTGATCCTAACAGGGGGCGAGATGGCTACACCTTC. Translation: CATSDPNRGRDGYTF.

The V gene is TRBV5-6, the J gene TRBJ2-3; D is uncertain. The germline gives CDR1 SGHDT, CDR2 YYEEEE. V dropped 0 bases and J dropped 2 bases, with 7 bases sitting between them. The CDR3 has 14 residues. The CDR3 DNA reads TGTGCCAGCAGCTTGGATGTCTTCACAGATACGCAGTATTTT. This translates into CASSLDVFTDTQYF.

The V gene is TRBV7-2, the J gene TRBJ1-6; D is undetermined. V gave up 5 bases and J gave up 10 bases, with 15 bases separating them. The CDR3 covers 14 residues. Germline V gene data show CDR1 as SGHTA and CDR2 as FQGNSA. CDR3 sequence (DNA): TGTGCCAGCAGCCCCTTCTTGGCTGAGTCACCCCTCCACTTT. It specifies CASSPFLAESPLHF.

This clonotype was detected only a few times. The chain combines TRBV5-4 with TRBJ2-7; D possibly matches TRBD1 or TRBD2 (6 bases each). The CDR3 consists of 14 residues. Germline CDR1 reads SGHNT; CDR2 reads YYREEE (reference sequence). V was clipped by 3 bases and J by 2 bases, with 12 bases between them. The CDR3 DNA reads TGTGCCAGCAGCTCCCCGGGGGCTACCTACGAGCAGTACTTC. Protein sequence: CASSSPGATYEQYF.

The rearrangement uses TRBV20-1 and TRBJ2-7; 9 nucleotides line up with TRBD1. The V gene end was trimmed by 6 bases and the J gene end by 6 bases; junction bases not matched to a gene: 18. The CDR3 consists of 16 residues. Germline CDR1 is DFQATT and CDR2 is SNEGSKA (reference sequence). The CDR3 region has the DNA TGCAGTGCCCTCGCCCCGGGACAGGGCCGATTAAGCGAGCAGTACGTC. Protein: CSALAPGQGRLSEQYV.

The rearrangement joins TRBV19 to TRBJ1-5; D remains ambiguous. V was trimmed by 4 bases and J by 0 bases, leaving 13 bases between them. The CDR3 contains 16 residues. CDR1 and CDR2 (germline): LNHDA, SQIVND (reference sequence). The CDR3 DNA reads as TGTGCCAGTAGTACCCCAATGGAGTTTAGCAATCAGCCCCAGCATTTT. Amino acid sequence: CASSTPMEFSNQPQHF.

In this sample, this clonotype turned up a few times. The J gene is TRBJ2-2, the V gene TRBV5-1; D uncertain. CDR1 SGHRS and CDR2 YFSETQ come from the germline V gene. CDR3 size: 14 residues. Trimming left V 0 bases short and J 10 bases short, with 13 bases between. For the CDR3, the DNA is TGCGCCAGCAGCTTGGCGGCCCCCACCCAGGAGCTGTTTTTT. This sequence encodes CASSLAAPTQELFF.

This chain connects TRBV7-2 to TRBJ2-3, with unresolved D. The ends were cut back, 4 bases at V and 6 bases at J, with 14 bases in the middle. Per germline, CDR1 SGHTA and CDR2 FQGNSA. The CDR3 is 14 residues long. CDR3 DNA sequence: TGTGCCAGCAGCTCCAGGCTCGGGCCCGATACGCAGTATTTT. This codes for CASSSRLGPDTQYF.

The chain carries TRBV6-6 and TRBJ2-7, with TRBD2 as a possible D gene (6 bases). Germline assignment: CDR1 MNHNY and CDR2 SVGAGI (reference sequence). V gave up 5 bases and J gave up 3 bases, with 11 bases separating them. The length of the CDR3 is 13 residues. The CDR3 reads CASSAGRIYEQYF. CDR3 coding DNA: TGTGCCAGCAGTGCGGGACGGATCTACGAGCAGTACTTC.